These 7 T cell receptor beta chains came from one sample sequenced in a study of blood T cells in healthy people across ages. A J-beta primer mix and a sample-barcoded 5' primer were used in a second PCR of roughly 6 to 12 cycles. TCRdb re-called the 5' RACE reads with MiXCR, one entry per CDR3 protein. In the table there are some 790,000 distinct CDR3 sequences, roughly 26% of which are singletons. Material: blood. The receptor source for this set is a woman of 80 years or more in good health.

In its sample, this clonotype was seen many times. The chain recombines TRBV7-9 with TRBJ2-1; TRBD1 is a possible D gene (6 bases). CDR1 SEHNR and CDR2 FQNEAQ come from the germline V gene (reference sequence). This CDR3 has 13 amino acids. V shed 5 bases and J shed 10 bases, with 15 bases lying between them. CDR3 amino acids: CASSASYGTEQFF. The CDR3 DNA sequence: TGTGCCAGCAGCGCGAGCTATGGGACAGAGCAGTTCTTC.

The chain recombines TRBV30 with TRBJ2-3, with D maybe TRBD2 (6 bases). Trimming pared 4 bases from V and 6 bases from J, leaving 26 bases between. This CDR3 contains 17 residues. The V gene's germline CDR1 is GTSNPN and CDR2 SVGIG (reference sequence). The CDR3 here is CAWTPREAGTYSDTQYF. The CDR3 nucleotides read TGTGCCTGGACCCCTAGGGAGGCAGGGACTTATTCTGATACGCAGTATTTT.

This clonotype appeared many times. This sequence joins TRBV7-2 and TRBJ1-1; 7 bases are a match to TRBD1. V dropped 5 bases and J dropped 5; count of bases not matched to a gene: 11. Germline V CDR1 and CDR2: SGHTA, FQGNSA. The CDR3 consists of 15 residues. Written as DNA, the CDR3 is TGTGCCAGCAGCCCGGGGACAGTGGGGATAACTGAAGCTTTCTTT. It specifies CASSPGTVGITEAFF.

In DNA form, the CDR3 reads TGTGCCAGCAGCGCCTCCCCAACTAGCGGGAGCTCCTACAATGAGCAGTTCTTC. Protein product: CASSASPTSGSSYNEQFF. The V and J genes are TRBV9 and TRBJ2-1, with 11 bases fitting TRBD2. V gave up 3 bases and J gave up 0 bases; unmatched junction bases: 8. Germline V gene data show CDR1 as SGDLS and CDR2 as YYNGEE. The length of the CDR3 is 18 residues. Combining the CDR3 with reference TRBV9 and TRBJ2-1 gives the whole variable domain DSGVTQTPKHLITATGQRVTLRCSPRSGDLSVYWYQQSLDQGLQFLIQYYNGEERAKGNILERFSAQQFPDLHSELNLSSLELGDSALYFCASSASPTSGSSYNEQFFGPGTRLTVL.

Details on this clonotype: One base away lies a much larger clone, so this may be a sequencing read error. Here the CDR3 reads CASSLDGSKETRYF. The CDR3 DNA is TGTGCCAGCAGCTTAGACGGTAGCAAAGAGACCCGGTACTTC. V usage is TRBV7-2 and J usage is TRBJ2-5; D uncertain. From germline, CDR1 is SGHTA and CDR2 FQGNSA. CDR3 length equals 14 residues.

Only a few counts were recorded for this clonotype. One junction end does not reproduce the germline sequence, and a read error may be involved. The CDR3 DNA reads as TGTGCCAGCAGTCGGGGCGGCCCCACAGATGCGCAGTATTTT. Its translation is CASSRGGPTDAQYF. This chain connects TRBV12-3 or TRBV12-4 to TRBJ2-3, with D perhaps matching TRBD1 or TRBD2 (5 bases each). This CDR3 is built from 14 residues.

This clonotype was detected only a few times. The rearrangement joins TRBV20-1 to TRBJ1-3; maybe TRBD1 (6 bases). Trimming stripped 5 bases from V and 4 bases from J, with 12 bases between. Germline values: CDR1 DFQATT, CDR2 SNEGSKA (reference sequence). CDR3 length: 13 amino acids. The CDR3 protein is CSALGGFGNTIYF. CDR3 in DNA: TGCAGTGCTTTGGGGGGCTTCGGAAACACCATATATTTT.